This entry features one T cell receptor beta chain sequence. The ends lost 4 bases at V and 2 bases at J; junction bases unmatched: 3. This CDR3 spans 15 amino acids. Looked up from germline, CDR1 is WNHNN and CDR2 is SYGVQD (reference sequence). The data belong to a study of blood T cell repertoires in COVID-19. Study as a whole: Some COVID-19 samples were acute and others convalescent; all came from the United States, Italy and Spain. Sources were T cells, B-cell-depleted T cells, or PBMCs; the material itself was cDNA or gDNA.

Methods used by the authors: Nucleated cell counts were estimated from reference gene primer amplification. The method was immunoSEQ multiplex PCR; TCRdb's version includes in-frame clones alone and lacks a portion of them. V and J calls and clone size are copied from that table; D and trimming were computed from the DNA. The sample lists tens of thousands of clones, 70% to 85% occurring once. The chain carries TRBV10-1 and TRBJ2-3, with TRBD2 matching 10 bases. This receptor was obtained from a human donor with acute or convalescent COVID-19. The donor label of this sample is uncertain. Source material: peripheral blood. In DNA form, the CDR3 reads TGCGCCAGCAGTGGGACTAGCGGAGTCACAGATACGCAGTATTTT. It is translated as CASSGTSGVTDTQYF.